This T cell receptor beta chain was found in a study of shared clonotypes between healthy human individuals. In the study overall: Participating donors consisted of two women and a few men aged 18 to 49.

CDR3 size: 16 residues. CDR1 is SGHTA, CDR2 FQGNSA, per germline. Unmatched junction bases numbered 3, after V lost 2 bases and J lost 0 bases. Execution of the assay was at deep level. Per sorted-subset replicate PCR, input was approximately 0.2 ug DNA, representing roughly 29,000 T cell genomes. The method was immunoSEQ multiplex PCR; TCRdb's version includes in-frame clones alone and lacks a portion of them. The sample carries some 1,600,000 clones, 95% to 99% recorded once. This rearrangement joins TRBV7-2 to TRBJ2-7; 11 nucleotides line up with TRBD2. The specimen sequenced was naive CD4+ T cells sorted from blood. Subset reported: CD45RA+ positively selected. This receptor was obtained from a man under 40 in good health. This CDR3 is CASSLRLAGSSYEQYF. For the CDR3, the DNA is TGTGCCAGCAGCTTAAGACTAGCGGGGAGCTCCTACGAGCAGTACTTC.